The T cell receptor (beta chain) described here comes from a study of cytomegalovirus exposure and HLA in healthy donors. This clone was counted once. Measured with immunoSEQ multiplex PCR; TCRdb has only the in-frame clones, and not every one. Of roughly 50,000 clones listed, approximately 93% are singletons. Germline assignment: CDR1 MNHEY and CDR2 SMNVEV (reference sequence). The CDR3 length is 12 residues. With 8 bases removed from V and 5 bases from J, the gap between germline ends came to 12 bases. The V call is TRBV27, the J call TRBJ2-5; D is perhaps TRBD1 (5 bases). Sequencing used PBMCs. The sequence was collected from a woman aged 18-29 years in good health and CMV-seropositive. The CDR3 is CASLDSWETQYF. CDR3 nucleotide sequence: TGTGCCAGCCTTGACAGCTGGGAGACCCAGTACTTC.